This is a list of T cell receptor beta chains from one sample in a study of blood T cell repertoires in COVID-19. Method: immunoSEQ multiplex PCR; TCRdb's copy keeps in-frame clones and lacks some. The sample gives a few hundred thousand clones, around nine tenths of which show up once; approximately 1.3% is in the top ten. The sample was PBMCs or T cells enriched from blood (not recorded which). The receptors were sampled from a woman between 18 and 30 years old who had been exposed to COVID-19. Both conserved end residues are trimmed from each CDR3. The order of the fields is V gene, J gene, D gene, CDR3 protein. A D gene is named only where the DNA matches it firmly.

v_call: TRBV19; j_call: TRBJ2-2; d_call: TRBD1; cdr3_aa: ASSDRAGELF
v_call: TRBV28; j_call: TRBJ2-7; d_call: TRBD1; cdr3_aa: ASSPYRDRSSYEQY
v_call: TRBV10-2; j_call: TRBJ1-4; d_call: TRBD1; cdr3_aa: ASRKKFTGGNWEKLF
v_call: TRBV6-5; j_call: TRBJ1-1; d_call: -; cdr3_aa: ASSLRGSNTEAF
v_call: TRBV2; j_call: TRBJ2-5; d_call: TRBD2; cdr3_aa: ASSLIEPGTSGRGETQY
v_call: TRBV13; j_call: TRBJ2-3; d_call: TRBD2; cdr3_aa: ASSQTLGTSRTDTQY
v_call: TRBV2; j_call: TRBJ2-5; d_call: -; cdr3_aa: ASSSAETQY
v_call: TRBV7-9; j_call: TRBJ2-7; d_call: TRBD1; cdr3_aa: ASSFGTGYEQY
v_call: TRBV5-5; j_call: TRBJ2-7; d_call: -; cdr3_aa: ASSTGPHTYEQY
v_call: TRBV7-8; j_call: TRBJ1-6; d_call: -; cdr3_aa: ASSPAESPLH
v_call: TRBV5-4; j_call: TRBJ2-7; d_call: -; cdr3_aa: ASSLSGDDEQY
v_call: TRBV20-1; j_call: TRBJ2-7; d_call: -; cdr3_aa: SARDWYEQY
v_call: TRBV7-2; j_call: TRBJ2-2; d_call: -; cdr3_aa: AIRESRRGELF
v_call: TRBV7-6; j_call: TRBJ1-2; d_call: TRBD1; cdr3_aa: ASSPSPGQIYYGYT
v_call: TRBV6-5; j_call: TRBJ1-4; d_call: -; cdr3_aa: ASRTTGNSNEKLF
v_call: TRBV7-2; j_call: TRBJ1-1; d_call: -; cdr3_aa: ASSLAWGESEAF
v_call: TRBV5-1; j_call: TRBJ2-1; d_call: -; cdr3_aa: ASSPIYNEQF
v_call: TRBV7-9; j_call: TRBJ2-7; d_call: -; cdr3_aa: ASSLEFGGEGDSPNEQY
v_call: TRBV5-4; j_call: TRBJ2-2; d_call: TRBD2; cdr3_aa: ASSLVPSGGNTGKLF
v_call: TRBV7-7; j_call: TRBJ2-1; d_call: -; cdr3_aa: ASSSFGGVSYNEQF
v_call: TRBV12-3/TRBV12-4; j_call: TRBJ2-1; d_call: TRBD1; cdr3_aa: ASRLGTDNEQF
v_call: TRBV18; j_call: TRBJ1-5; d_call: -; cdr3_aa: ASSNNTGFRNQPQH
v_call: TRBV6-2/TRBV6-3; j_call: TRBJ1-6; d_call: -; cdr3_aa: ASSFLEVGFYNSPLH
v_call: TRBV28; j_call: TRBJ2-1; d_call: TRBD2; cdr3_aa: ASSSLSGSRSNEQF
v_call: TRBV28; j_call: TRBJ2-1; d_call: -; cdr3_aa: ASTNAGHGEQF
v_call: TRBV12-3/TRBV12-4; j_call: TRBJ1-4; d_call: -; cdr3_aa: ASSPSTNEKLF
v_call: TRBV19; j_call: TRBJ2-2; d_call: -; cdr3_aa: ASSRRAGPTGELF
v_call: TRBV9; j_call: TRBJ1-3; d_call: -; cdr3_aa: ASSDTGSTIY
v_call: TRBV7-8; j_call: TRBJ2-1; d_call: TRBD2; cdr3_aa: ASSLGTSGSGNEQF
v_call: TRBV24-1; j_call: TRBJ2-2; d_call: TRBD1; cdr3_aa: ATSDLWTGPNTGELF
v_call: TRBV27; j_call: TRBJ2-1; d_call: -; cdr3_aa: ASSPDSPYNEQF
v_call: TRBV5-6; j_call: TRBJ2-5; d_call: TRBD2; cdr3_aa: ASSLGGTSGSETQY
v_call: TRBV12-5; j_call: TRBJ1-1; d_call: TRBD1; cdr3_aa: ASGPGQGSVEAF
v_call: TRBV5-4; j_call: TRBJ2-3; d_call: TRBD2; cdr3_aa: ASSGGGAGTDTQY
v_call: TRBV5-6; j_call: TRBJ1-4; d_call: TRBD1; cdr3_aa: ASSSTGTGGGGEKLF
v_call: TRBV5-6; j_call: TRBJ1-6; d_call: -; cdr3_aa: ASSPSGGGDNSPLH
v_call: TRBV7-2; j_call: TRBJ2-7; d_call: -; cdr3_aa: ASSLTVSSYEQY
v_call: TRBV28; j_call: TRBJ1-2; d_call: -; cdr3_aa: ASSLQGGVYGYT
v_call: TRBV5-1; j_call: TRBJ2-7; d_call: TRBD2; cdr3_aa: ASSLRGRYPNEQY
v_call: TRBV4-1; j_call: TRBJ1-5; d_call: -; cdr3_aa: ASSQGDGKRSNQPQH
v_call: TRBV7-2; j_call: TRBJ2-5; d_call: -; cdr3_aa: ASSPVLGAQY
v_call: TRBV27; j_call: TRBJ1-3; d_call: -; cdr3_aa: ASSSVGTGQDTIY
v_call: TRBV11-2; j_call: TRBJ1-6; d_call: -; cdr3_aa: ASSYVGLTVDNSPLH
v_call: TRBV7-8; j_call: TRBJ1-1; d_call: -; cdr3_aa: ASSLSGSGNTEAF
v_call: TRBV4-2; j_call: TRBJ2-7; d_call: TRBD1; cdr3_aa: ASSQGQGASYEQY
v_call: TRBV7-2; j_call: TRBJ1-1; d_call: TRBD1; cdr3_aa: ASSLVWTGRRNTEAF
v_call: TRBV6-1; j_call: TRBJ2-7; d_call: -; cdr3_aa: ASSEKSGYFMEQY
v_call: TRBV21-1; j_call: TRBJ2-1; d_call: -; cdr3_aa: ASSLPPGDEQF
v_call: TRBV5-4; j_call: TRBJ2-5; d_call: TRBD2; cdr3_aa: ASSSQTSGEDRETQY
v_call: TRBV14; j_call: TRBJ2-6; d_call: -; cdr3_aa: ASSHIQEGSLPSGANVLT
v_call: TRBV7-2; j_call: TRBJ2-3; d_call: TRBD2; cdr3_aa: ASSPQGGGYTDTQY
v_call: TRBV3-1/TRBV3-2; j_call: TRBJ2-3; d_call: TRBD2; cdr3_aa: ASSLGPAGGTDTQY
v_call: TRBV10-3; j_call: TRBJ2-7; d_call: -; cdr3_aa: AIQGRSSYEQY
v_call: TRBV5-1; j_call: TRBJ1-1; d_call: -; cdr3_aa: ASSFTGTTTEAF
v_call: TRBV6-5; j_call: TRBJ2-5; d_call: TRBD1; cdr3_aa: ASSPGTGGRETQY
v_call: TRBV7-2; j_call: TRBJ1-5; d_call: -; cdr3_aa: ASSLVAGFSNQPQH
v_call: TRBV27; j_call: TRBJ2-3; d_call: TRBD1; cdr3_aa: ASSFYDRATDTQY
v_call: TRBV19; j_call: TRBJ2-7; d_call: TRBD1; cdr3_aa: ARPQGAGYEQY